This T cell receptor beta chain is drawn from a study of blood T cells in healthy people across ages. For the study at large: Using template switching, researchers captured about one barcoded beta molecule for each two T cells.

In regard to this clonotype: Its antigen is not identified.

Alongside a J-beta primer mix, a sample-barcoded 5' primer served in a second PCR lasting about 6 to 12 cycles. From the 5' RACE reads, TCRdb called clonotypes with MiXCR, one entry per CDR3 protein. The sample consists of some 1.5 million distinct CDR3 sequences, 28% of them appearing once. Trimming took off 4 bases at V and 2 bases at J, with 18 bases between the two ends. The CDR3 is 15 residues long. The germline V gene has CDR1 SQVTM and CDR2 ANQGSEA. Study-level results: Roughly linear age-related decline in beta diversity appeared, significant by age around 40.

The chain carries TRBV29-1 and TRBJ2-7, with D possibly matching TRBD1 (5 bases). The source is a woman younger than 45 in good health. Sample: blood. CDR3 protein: CSVGRGRAATYEQYF. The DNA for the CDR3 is TGCAGCGTTGGTAGGGGAAGGGCGGCCACCTACGAGCAGTACTTC.